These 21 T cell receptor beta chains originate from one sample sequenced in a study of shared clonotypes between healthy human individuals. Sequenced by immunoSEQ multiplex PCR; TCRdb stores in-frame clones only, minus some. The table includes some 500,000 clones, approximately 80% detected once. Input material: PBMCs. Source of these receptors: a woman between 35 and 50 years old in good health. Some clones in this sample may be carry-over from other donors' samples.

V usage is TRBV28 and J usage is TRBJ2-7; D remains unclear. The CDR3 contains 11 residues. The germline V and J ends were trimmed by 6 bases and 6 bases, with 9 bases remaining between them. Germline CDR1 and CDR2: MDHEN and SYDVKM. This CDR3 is CASSERGEQYF. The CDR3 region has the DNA TGTGCCAGCAGCGAACGAGGCGAGCAGTACTTC.

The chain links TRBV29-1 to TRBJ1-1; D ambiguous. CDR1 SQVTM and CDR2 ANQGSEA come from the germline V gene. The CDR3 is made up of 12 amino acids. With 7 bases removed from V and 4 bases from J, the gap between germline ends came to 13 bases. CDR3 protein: CSAAEGGTEAFF. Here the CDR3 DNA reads TGCAGCGCCGCGGAGGGTGGCACTGAAGCTTTCTTT.

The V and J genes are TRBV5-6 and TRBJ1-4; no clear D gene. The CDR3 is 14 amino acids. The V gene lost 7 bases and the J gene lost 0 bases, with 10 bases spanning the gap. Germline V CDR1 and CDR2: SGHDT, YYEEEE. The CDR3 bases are TGTGCCAGCTCGTTGGGTGCAACTAATGAAAAACTGTTTTTT. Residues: CASSLGATNEKLFF.

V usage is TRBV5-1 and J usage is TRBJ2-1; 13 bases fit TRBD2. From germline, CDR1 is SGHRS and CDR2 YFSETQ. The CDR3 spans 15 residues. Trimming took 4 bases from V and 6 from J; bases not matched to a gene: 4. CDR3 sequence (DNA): TGCGCCAGCAGCGTCACTAGCGGGAGGGCCAATGAGCAGTTCTTC. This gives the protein CASSVTSGRANEQFF.

CDR3 loop: CASSITGSSYNEQFF. The DNA of the CDR3 is TGTGCCAGCAGTATTACAGGGAGCTCCTACAATGAGCAGTTCTTC. The gene calls are TRBV28 and TRBJ2-1; D is perhaps TRBD1 (6 bases). The germline V gene encodes CDR1 MDHEN and CDR2 SYDVKM. The CDR3 is 15 residues long. Trimming shortened V by 5 bases and J by 0 bases, and 11 bases separated the two germline ends.

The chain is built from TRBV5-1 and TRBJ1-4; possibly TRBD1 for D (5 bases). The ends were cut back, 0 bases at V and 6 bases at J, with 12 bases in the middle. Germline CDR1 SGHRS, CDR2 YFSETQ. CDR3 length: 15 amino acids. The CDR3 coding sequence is TGCGCCAGCAGCTTGGATCAGGGAGGCGATGAAAAACTGTTTTTT. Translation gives CASSLDQGGDEKLFF.

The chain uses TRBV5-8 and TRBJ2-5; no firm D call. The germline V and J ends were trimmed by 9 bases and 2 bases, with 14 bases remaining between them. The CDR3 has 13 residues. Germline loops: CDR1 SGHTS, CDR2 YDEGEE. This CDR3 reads CATLRILQETQYF. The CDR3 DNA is TGTGCCACCCTTAGGATACTGCAAGAGACCCAGTACTTC.

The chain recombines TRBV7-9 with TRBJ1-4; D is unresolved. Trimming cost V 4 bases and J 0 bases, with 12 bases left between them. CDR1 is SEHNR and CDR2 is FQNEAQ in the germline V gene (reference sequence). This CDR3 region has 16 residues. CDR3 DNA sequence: TGTGCCAGCAGCTCCCCCCGCAGTGCAACTAATGAAAAACTGTTTTTT. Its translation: CASSSPRSATNEKLFF. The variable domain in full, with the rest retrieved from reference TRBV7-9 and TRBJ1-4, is DTGVSQNPRHKITKRGQNVTFRCDPISEHNRLYWYRQTLGQGPEFLTYFQNEAQLEKSRLLSDRFSAERPKGSFSTLEIQRTEQGDSAMYLCASSSPRSATNEKLFFGSGTQLSVL.

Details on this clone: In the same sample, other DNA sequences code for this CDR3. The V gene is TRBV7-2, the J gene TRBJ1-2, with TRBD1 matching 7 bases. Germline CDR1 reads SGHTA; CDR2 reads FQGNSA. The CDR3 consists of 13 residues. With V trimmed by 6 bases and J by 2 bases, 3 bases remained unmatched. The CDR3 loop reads CASRGDSNYGYTF. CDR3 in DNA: TGTGCCAGCAGGGGGGACAGCAACTATGGCTACACCTTC.

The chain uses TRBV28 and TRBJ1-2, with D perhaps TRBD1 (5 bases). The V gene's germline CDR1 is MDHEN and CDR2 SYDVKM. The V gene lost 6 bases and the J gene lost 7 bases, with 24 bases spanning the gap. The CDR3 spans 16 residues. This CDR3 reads CASRGKVAPGGSGYTF. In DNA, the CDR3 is TGTGCCAGCAGAGGAAAGGTTGCTCCGGGGGGAAGTGGCTACACCTTC.

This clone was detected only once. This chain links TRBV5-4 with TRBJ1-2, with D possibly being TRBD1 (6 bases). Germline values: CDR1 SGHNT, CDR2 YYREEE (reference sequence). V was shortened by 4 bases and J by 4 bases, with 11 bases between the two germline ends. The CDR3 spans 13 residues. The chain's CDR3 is CASSPDSLYGYTF. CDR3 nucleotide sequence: TGTGCCAGCAGCCCGGACAGCCTCTATGGCTACACCTTC.

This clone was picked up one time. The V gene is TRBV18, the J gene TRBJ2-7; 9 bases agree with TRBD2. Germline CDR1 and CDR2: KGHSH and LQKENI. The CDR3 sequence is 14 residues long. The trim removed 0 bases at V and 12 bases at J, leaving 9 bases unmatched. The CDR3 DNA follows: TGTGCCAGCTCACCACCTAGCGGGAGTTCTGGGTGGTACTTC. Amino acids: CASSPPSGSSGWYF.

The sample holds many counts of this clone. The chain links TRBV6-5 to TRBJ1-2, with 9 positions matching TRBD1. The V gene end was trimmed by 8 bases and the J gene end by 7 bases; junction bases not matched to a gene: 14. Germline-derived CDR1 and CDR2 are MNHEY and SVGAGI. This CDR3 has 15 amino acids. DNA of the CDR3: TGTGCCAGCCGACAACCGGGACAGGGTTTAACTGGCTACACCTTC. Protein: CASRQPGQGLTGYTF.

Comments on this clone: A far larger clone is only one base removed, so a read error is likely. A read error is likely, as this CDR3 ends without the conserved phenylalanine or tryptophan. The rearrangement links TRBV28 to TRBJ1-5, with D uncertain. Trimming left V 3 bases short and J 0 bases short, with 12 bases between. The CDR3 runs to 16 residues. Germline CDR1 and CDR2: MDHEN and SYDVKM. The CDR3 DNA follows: TGTGCCAGCAGTTTTGGGGTGCGGGGTAGCAATCAGCCCCAGCATCTT. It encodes CASSFGVRGSNQPQHL.

Here the CDR3 DNA reads TGTGCCAGCAGTTACTTCACCAGCTACAATGAGCAGTTCTTC. Its protein product is CASSYFTSYNEQFF. The J gene is TRBJ2-1, the V gene TRBV6-6; no definite D call. The CDR3 spans 14 residues. V lost 1 base and J 3 bases, leaving 7 bases between the germline ends. The V gene's germline CDR1 is MNHNY and CDR2 SVGAGI (reference sequence).

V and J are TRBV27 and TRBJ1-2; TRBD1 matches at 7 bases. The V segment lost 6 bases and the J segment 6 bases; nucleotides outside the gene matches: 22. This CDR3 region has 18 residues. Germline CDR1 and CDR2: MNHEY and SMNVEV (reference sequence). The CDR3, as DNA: TGTGCCAGCAGCCCTAGACCGACAGGGCCGAGCAGGGAGGATGGCTACACCTTC. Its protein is CASSPRPTGPSREDGYTF.

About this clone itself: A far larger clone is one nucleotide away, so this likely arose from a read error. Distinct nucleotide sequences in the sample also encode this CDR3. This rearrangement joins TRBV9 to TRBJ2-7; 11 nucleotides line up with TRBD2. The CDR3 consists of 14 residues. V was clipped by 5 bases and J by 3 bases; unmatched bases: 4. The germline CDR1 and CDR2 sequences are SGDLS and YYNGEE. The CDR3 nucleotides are TGTGCCAGCAGTGCCGGGACTAGCGGCTACGAGCAGTACTTC. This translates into CASSAGTSGYEQYF.

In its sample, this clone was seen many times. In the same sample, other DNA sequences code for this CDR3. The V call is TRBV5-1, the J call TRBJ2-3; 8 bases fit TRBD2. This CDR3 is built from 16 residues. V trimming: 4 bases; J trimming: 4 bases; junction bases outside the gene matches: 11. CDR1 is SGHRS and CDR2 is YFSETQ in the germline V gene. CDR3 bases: TGCGCCAGCAGCGAAGAGCCGGGACTAGGCTCAGATACGCAGTATTTT. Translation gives CASSEEPGLGSDTQYF.

Written as DNA, the CDR3 is TGTGCCAGCAGCTTAGGTCGACAGGGAGTCCACGAGCAGTACTTC. Residues: CASSLGRQGVHEQYF. The V call is TRBV7-9, the J call TRBJ2-7, with 7 bases lining up with TRBD1. This CDR3 spans 15 amino acids. The junction had 8 bases not matched to a gene; V was cut back by 1 base and J by 5 bases. Germline V lookup: CDR1 SEHNR, CDR2 FQNEAQ (reference sequence).

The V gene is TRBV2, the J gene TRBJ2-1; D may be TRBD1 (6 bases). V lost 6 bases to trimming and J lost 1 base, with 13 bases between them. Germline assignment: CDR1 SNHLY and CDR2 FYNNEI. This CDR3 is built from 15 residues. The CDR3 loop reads CASSGQLGSYNEQFF. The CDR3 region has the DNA TGTGCCAGCAGCGGACAGCTTGGGTCCTACAATGAGCAGTTCTTC.

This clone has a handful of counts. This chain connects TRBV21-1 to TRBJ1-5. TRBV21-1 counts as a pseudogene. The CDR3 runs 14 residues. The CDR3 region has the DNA TGTGCCAGCAGCAAACTTTGGGGAAATCAGCCCCAGCATTTT. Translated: CASSKLWGNQPQHF.